Shown below are 27 T cell receptor beta chains from a single sample sequenced in a study of spatial heterogeneity in lung cancer. TCRdb re-called the 5' RACE reads through MiXCR, storing one row per CDR3 protein. The data hold about 38,000 distinct CDR3 sequences, with 6.5% to 9.5% observed a single time. Time point of the sample: sample taken at primary tumor resection. No cell sorting; template was whole RNA from tumor, lung tissue or PBMC. The sequences come from PBMCs, collected at surgery. Every receptor here comes from a male donor with early-stage non-small cell lung cancer.

As for this clonotype: Germline is not matched at one junction end, which may reflect a read error. This chain uses TRBV11-1 with TRBJ2-5; tentatively, D is TRBD1 or TRBD2 (5 bases each). CDR1 and CDR2 from the germline V gene are SGHAT and FQDESV (reference sequence). CDR3 length: 16 residues. Here the CDR3 reads CVSSRRPGTGGETQYF. CDR3 coding DNA: TGTGTCAGCAGCAGACGCCCCGGGACGGGTGGGGAGACCCAGTACTTC.

This clonotype was seen ten or more times. The rearrangement links TRBV11-2 to TRBJ1-1; tentative D call: TRBD1 (6 bases). CDR1 is SGHAT, CDR2 FQNNGV, per germline. The CDR3 extends over 13 amino acids. V lost 5 bases to trimming and J lost 9 bases, with 16 bases between them. The CDR3: CASSEPGTSKAFF. The CDR3 region has the DNA TGTGCCAGCAGCGAACCCGGGACAAGTAAAGCTTTCTTT.

Note on this clonotype: The germline gene is not matched at one end of the junction; a read error may be the cause. The chain employs TRBV7-8 and TRBJ2-5; 9 nucleotides align to TRBD1. CDR3 length equals 16 residues. Germline lookup yields CDR1 SGHVS and CDR2 FQNEAQ. The CDR3, as DNA: TGTGCCAGCAGCCTAGCCGGGACAGGGTCGCAAGAGACCCAGTACTTC. This codes for CASSLAGTGSQETQYF.

The gene calls are TRBV6-2 or TRBV6-3 and TRBJ2-7, with TRBD2 as a possible D gene (5 bases). Between the trimmed V and J ends, which lost 1 base and 7 bases, there was a span of 11 bases. CDR3 length: 13 amino acids. Germline V CDR1 and CDR2: MNHEY, SVGEGT. The CDR3 sequence: CASSYFGIREQYF. The CDR3 bases are TGTGCCAGCAGTTACTTCGGGATACGGGAGCAGTACTTC.

In its sample, this clonotype was seen many times. The chain combines TRBV24-1 with TRBJ1-2, with a tentative D call TRBD1 (6 bases). The ends were cut back, 4 bases at V and 5 bases at J, with 13 bases in the middle. Germline V lookup: CDR1 KGHDR, CDR2 SFDVKD. The CDR3 sequence is 14 residues long. The CDR3 reads CATSDRTATYGYTF. CDR3 DNA sequence: TGTGCCACCAGTGACAGGACAGCCACATATGGCTACACCTTC.

This clonotype was seen many times. The chain combines TRBV6-5 with TRBJ1-1; D call uncertain. The ends were cut back, 4 bases at V and 1 base at J, with 7 bases in the middle. Looked up from germline, CDR1 is MNHEY and CDR2 is SVGAGI. This CDR3 is 13 amino acids long. The CDR3 protein is CASSFSSNTEAFF. In DNA form, the CDR3 reads TGTGCCAGCAGTTTTTCATCGAACACTGAAGCTTTCTTT.

Many counts were recorded for this clonotype. This rearrangement joins TRBV30 to TRBJ1-1; D might be TRBD1 (6 bases). Germline CDR1 GTSNPN, CDR2 SVGIG (reference sequence). This CDR3 is built from 16 residues. Trimming took 7 bases from V and 0 from J, leaving 21 bases between them. CDR3 DNA sequence: TGTGCCTCCCGGGACACCAGAGAGAAGATGAACACTGAAGCTTTCTTT. It codes for CASRDTREKMNTEAFF.

This clonotype was counted ten times or more. The chain employs TRBV6-6 and TRBJ2-7, with D hard to call. The germline V gene has CDR1 MNHNY and CDR2 SVGAGI (reference sequence). The CDR3 loop spans 13 amino acids. V lost 7 bases to trimming and J lost 6 bases, with 16 bases between them. This CDR3 is CASNPGPSIEQYV. The CDR3 DNA follows: TGTGCCAGCAACCCCGGACCGTCGATCGAGCAGTACGTC.

This clonotype has at least ten counts. The chain links TRBV4-2 to TRBJ1-2, with D unresolved. The V and J ends lost 1 base and 4 bases respectively, with 13 bases between them. This CDR3 spans 15 amino acids. Germline CDR1 LGHNA, CDR2 YNFKEQ. The CDR3 coding sequence is TGTGCCAGCAGCCAAGGCCTAGACGGGATCTATGGCTACACCTTC. Encoded protein: CASSQGLDGIYGYTF.

This clonotype was seen at least ten times. The chain recombines TRBV7-8 with TRBJ2-6; TRBD2 matches at 12 bases. V lost 5 bases to trimming and J lost 0 bases; unmatched junction nucleotides: 17. The length of the CDR3 is 22 residues. CDR1 SGHVS and CDR2 FQNEAQ come from the germline V gene. The DNA of the CDR3 is TGTGCCAGCAGCAGAAGGGCTAGCGGGAGGGCCGGCAGAGGCTCTGGGGCCAACGTCCTGACTTTC. Amino acids: CASSRRASGRAGRGSGANVLTF.

This clonotype was seen ten or more times. The rearrangement joins TRBV9 to TRBJ1-4; D uncertain. CDR3 size: 15 residues. V lost 0 bases, J lost 8 bases, and 14 bases lay in between. CDR1 and CDR2 from the germline V gene are SGDLS and YYNGEE. The CDR3 region is CASSVANGLREKLFF. CDR3 nucleotides: TGTGCCAGCAGCGTAGCTAACGGGTTACGGGAAAAACTGTTTTTT.

This clonotype was found a few times. V and J are TRBV6-2 or TRBV6-3 and TRBJ1-6; D is possibly TRBD1 (6 bases). Trimming took off 4 bases at V and 6 bases at J, with 13 bases between the two ends. Germline assignment: CDR1 MNHEY and CDR2 SVGEGT. CDR3 length: 15 amino acids. CDR3 residues: CASSSWTARNSPLHF. In nucleotides, the CDR3 is TGTGCCAGCAGTTCCTGGACAGCTCGTAATTCACCCCTCCACTTT.

This clonotype was counted many times. The CDR3 protein is CASSPGAQNTGELFF. The CDR3 bases are TGTGCCAGCAGCCCAGGGGCCCAAAACACCGGGGAGCTGTTTTTT. V and J are TRBV7-8 and TRBJ2-2, with D perhaps matching TRBD1 (6 bases). From germline, CDR1 is SGHVS and CDR2 FQNEAQ. This CDR3 region has 15 residues. V lost 5 bases to trimming and J lost 2 bases, with 12 bases between them.

This clonotype was counted many times. This chain joins TRBV4-3 and TRBJ1-2; no clear D gene. Trimming shortened V by 0 bases and J by 4 bases, and 12 bases separated the two germline ends. Germline V gives CDR1 LGHNA, CDR2 YSLEER. The CDR3 has 15 residues. Here the CDR3 reads CASSQDPGPIYGYTF. The CDR3, as DNA: TGCGCCAGCAGCCAAGATCCAGGCCCGATCTATGGCTACACCTTC.

There are many counts of this clonotype. The chain links TRBV29-1 to TRBJ2-1, with 9 positions matching TRBD2. The CDR3 has 15 amino acids. The germline V gene encodes CDR1 SQVTM and CDR2 ANQGSEA. The ends lost 1 base at V and 4 bases at J; junction bases unmatched: 5. The DNA of the CDR3 is TGCAGCGTTGAAGGGGGTAGCGGGGGTTACAATGAGCAGTTCTTC. It encodes CSVEGGSGGYNEQFF.

The table lists this clonotype with many counts. The rearrangement links TRBV12-3 or TRBV12-4 to TRBJ2-7; 9 bases are a match to TRBD1. V dropped 6 bases and J dropped 4; count of bases not matched to a gene: 7. This CDR3 spans 14 amino acids. In DNA, the CDR3 is TGTGCCAGCAGCTTGGGACAGGGAACTTACGAGCAGTACTTC. Protein product: CASSLGQGTYEQYF.

The table lists this clonotype with many counts. The chain couples TRBV12-3 or TRBV12-4 to TRBJ2-1, with 9 bases lining up with TRBD2. Trimming took 6 bases from V and 7 from J; bases not matched to a gene: 13. The CDR3 is made up of 16 amino acids. The CDR3 region is CASSPLRGGAGNEQFF. The CDR3 nucleotides read TGTGCCAGCAGCCCCCTTCGCGGGGGGGCGGGGAATGAGCAGTTCTTC.

This clonotype was seen only a few times. The chain combines TRBV27 with TRBJ2-5; the match to TRBD1 covers 7 bases. Germline V gene lookup returns CDR1 MNHEY and CDR2 SMNVEV (reference sequence). Trimming took 5 bases from V and 4 from J; bases not matched to a gene: 4. This CDR3 has 13 residues. The CDR3 here is CASSRRGRETQYF. The CDR3 region has the DNA TGTGCCAGCAGTAGAAGGGGGCGAGAGACCCAGTACTTC.

This clonotype came up a few times. CDR3 sequence: CSARGGRGQGLTYEQYF. The CDR3 nucleotides are TGCAGTGCTAGGGGCGGTCGAGGACAGGGACTAACCTACGAGCAGTACTTC. The chain is built from TRBV20-1 and TRBJ2-7; D may be TRBD1 (8 bases). V was shortened by 3 bases and J by 2 bases, with 23 bases between the two germline ends. The CDR3 spans 17 residues. Germline-derived CDR1 and CDR2 are DFQATT and SNEGSKA (reference sequence).

This chain connects TRBV29-1 to TRBJ1-5, with TRBD1 matching 11 bases. Germline lookup yields CDR1 SQVTM and CDR2 ANQGSEA. This CDR3 is built from 15 residues. Germline trimming cut 5 bases from V and 2 bases from J; bases unmatched to any gene: 5. CDR3 protein: CSVQGTGGGNQPQHF. CDR3 in DNA: TGCAGCGTTCAGGGGACAGGGGGGGGCAATCAGCCCCAGCATTTT.

This clonotype was observed many times. V and J are TRBV19 and TRBJ2-2; 10 nucleotides align to TRBD1. Germline values: CDR1 LNHDA, CDR2 SQIVND (reference sequence). J lost 0 bases, V lost 8 bases, and 6 bases had no gene match. The CDR3 sequence is 16 residues long. The CDR3 nucleotides read TGTGCCAGTCGGCCAGGACAGGGGGCGAACACCGGGGAGCTGTTTTTT. Protein sequence: CASRPGQGANTGELFF.

This clonotype was recorded at least ten times. The chain joins TRBV9 to TRBJ2-3; 7 bases are a match to TRBD2. In germline, CDR1 is SGDLS, CDR2 YYNGEE. V was clipped by 0 bases and J by 3 bases; unmatched bases: 4. This CDR3 spans 15 amino acids. The CDR3 nucleotides read TGTGCCAGCAGCGTAGATGGCGGGGGAACAGATACGCAGTATTTT. It codes for CASSVDGGGTDTQYF.

This clonotype occurred a few times. The chain joins TRBV2 to TRBJ2-2; no clear D gene. The V gene's germline CDR1 is SNHLY and CDR2 FYNNEI. Trimming removed 2 bases from V and 0 bases from J, with 10 bases in between. The CDR3 extends over 16 amino acids. The chain's CDR3 is CASSERSAANTGELFF. The CDR3 bases are TGTGCCAGCAGTGAACGGTCCGCTGCGAACACCGGGGAGCTGTTTTTT.

The genes are TRBV6-1 and TRBJ1-2, with TRBD1 matching over 7 bases. Germline V gene sequence: CDR1 MNHNS, CDR2 SASEGT. Trimming removed 6 bases from V and 8 bases from J; junction bases left unmatched: 18. CDR3 length equals 16 residues. CDR3: CASRPGRQGGSGGYTF. The CDR3 nucleotides read TGTGCCAGCAGACCCGGGCGACAGGGCGGTTCTGGGGGCTACACCTTC.

This clonotype was seen at least ten times. The chain links TRBV20-1 to TRBJ1-5; D unclear. Germline V lookup: CDR1 DFQATT, CDR2 SNEGSKA (reference sequence). Trimming shortened V by 6 bases and J by 0 bases, and 12 bases separated the two germline ends. The CDR3 is made up of 14 amino acids. This CDR3 reads CSANNINSNQPQHF. Written as DNA, the CDR3 is TGCAGTGCCAACAACATCAATAGCAATCAGCCCCAGCATTTT.

This clonotype showed up many times. The gene calls are TRBV5-4 and TRBJ2-5; D uncertain. Germline V gene sequence: CDR1 SGHNT, CDR2 YYREEE (reference sequence). V was clipped by 3 bases and J by 5 bases, with 5 bases between them. CDR3 length equals 11 residues. CDR3 nucleotide sequence: TGTGCCAGCAGCTCCCGGGAGACCCAGTACTTC. It translates to CASSSRETQYF.

This chain uses TRBV28 with TRBJ2-7, with D unclear. The CDR3 covers 12 residues. The V and J ends lost 4 bases and 6 bases respectively, with 10 bases between them. Germline V gene lookup returns CDR1 MDHEN and CDR2 SYDVKM. CDR3 in amino acids: CASSSDLSEQYV. As DNA, the CDR3 is TGTGCCAGCAGTTCGGACCTATCCGAGCAGTACGTC.